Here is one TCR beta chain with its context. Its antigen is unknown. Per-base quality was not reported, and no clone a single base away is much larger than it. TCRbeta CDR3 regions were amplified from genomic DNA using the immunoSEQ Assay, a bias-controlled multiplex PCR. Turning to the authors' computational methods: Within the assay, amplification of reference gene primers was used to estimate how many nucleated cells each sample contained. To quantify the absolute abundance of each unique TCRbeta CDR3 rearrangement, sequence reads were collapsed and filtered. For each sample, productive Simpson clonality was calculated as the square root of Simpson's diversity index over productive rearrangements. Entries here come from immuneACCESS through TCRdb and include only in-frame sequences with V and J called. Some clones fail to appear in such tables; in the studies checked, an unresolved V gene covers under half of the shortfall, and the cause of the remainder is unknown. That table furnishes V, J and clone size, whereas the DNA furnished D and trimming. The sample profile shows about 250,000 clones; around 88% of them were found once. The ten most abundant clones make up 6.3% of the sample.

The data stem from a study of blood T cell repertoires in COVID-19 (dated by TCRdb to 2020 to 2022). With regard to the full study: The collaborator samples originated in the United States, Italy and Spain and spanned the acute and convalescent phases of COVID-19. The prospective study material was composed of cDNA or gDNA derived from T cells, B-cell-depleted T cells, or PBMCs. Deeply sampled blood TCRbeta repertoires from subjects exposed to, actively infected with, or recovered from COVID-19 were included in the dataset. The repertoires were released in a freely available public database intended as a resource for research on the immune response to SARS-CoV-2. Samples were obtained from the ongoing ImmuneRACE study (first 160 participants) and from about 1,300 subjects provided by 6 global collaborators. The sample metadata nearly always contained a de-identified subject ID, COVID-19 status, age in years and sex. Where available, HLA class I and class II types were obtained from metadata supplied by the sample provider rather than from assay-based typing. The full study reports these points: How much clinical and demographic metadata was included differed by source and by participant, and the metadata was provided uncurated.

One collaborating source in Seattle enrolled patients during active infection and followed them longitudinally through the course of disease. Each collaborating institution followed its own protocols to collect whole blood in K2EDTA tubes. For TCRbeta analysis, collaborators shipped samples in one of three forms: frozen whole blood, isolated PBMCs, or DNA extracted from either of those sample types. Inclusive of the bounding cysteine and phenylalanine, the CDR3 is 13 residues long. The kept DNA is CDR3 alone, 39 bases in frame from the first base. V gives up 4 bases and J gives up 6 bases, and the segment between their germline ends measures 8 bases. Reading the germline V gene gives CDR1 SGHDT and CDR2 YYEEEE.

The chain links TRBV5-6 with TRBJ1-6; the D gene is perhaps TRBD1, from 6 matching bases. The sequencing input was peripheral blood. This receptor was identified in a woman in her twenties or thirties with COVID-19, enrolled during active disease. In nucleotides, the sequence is TGTGCCAGCAGCGGACAGATTAATTCACCCCTCCACTTT. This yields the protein CASSGQINSPLHF. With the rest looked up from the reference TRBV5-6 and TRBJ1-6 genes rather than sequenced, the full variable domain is DAGVTQSPTHLIKTRGQQVTLRCSPKSGHDTVSWYQQALGQGPQFIFQYYEEEERQRGNFPDRFSGHQFPNYSSELNVNALLLGDSALYLCASSGQINSPLHFGNGTRLTVT.